The 8 T cell receptor beta chains given below trace back to one sample, sequenced in a study of T cells in Graves' hyperthyroidism and ophthalmopathy. Template material for amplifying TCR beta CDR3 regions consisted of RNA transcripts. In the first-round RT-PCR of the TCR CDR3, the HTBI primer set was used. TCRdb itself ran the multiplex PCR reads through MiXCR, one entry per CDR3 protein. The sample includes 370,000 or so distinct CDR3 sequences, roughly 13% seen only once; the top ten take roughly 20%. The sequenced sample was blood. These receptors came from a man between 25 and 39 years old with Graves' hyperthyroidism that later progressed to Graves' ophthalmopathy.

This sequence joins TRBV12-3 or TRBV12-4 and TRBJ2-7, with a weak D call TRBD1 (6 bases). CDR3 length equals 16 residues. Trimming stripped 2 bases from V and 2 bases from J, with 16 bases between. CDR3 DNA sequence: TGTGCCAGCAGTTTAAGGGGGTCGGCAGGGCCCTACGAGCAGTACTTC. Protein sequence: CASSLRGSAGPYEQYF.

This clonotype occurred many times. This rearrangement joins TRBV7-2 to TRBJ2-7, with D tentatively TRBD1 or TRBD2 (5 bases each). The ends were cut back, 2 bases at V and 3 bases at J, with 14 bases in the middle. CDR1 is SGHTA, CDR2 FQGNSA, per germline. This CDR3 has 15 residues. CDR3 nucleotides: TGTGCCAGCAGCTTATCCGGGACGGAGAGCTACGAGCAGTACTTC. Its translation is CASSLSGTESYEQYF.

This clonotype was recorded at least ten times. The chain is built from TRBV12-3 or TRBV12-4 and TRBJ2-5; 7 bases line up with TRBD2. The CDR3 contains 14 residues. With 8 bases clipped from V and 5 bases from J, the junction kept 11 bases outside the gene matches. The CDR3 here is CASSRREVGETQYF. The DNA for the CDR3 is TGTGCCAGCTCACGACGGGAGGTAGGGGAGACCCAGTACTTC.

This clonotype was counted at least ten times. The J gene is TRBJ1-5, the V gene TRBV28; no firm D call. V lost 7 bases to trimming and J lost 6 bases, with 10 bases between them. This CDR3 region has 12 residues. Germline CDR1 MDHEN, CDR2 SYDVKM. CDR3 sequence reads: CASTEVRQPQHF. CDR3 nucleotides: TGTGCCAGCACAGAGGTTCGTCAGCCCCAGCATTTT.

V usage is TRBV4-1 and J usage is TRBJ1-5; D ambiguous. The CDR3 contains 16 residues. The V and J ends lost 0 bases and 1 base respectively, with 10 bases between them. CDR1 and CDR2 (germline): MGHRA, YSYEKL. In DNA, the CDR3 is TGCGCCAGCAGCCAAGATCCGGGCCGAAGCAATCAGCCCCAGCATTTT. Residues: CASSQDPGRSNQPQHF.

This clonotype was seen many times. This chain uses TRBV11-2 with TRBJ1-1; D is uncertain. Trimming removed 0 bases at V and 4 bases at J, with 9 bases between. The CDR3 is 14 amino acids. CDR1 SGHAT and CDR2 FQNNGV come from the germline V gene. CDR3: CASSLEVDGTEAFF. The CDR3 bases are TGTGCCAGCAGCTTAGAAGTTGATGGCACTGAAGCTTTCTTT.

The CDR3: CASSFSTSQETQYF. The CDR3 nucleotides read TGCGCCAGCAGCTTCTCAACCAGCCAAGAGACCCAGTACTTC. V is TRBV5-1 and J is TRBJ2-5; D not certain. CDR3 length: 14 residues. Germline CDR1 SGHRS, CDR2 YFSETQ. The V end was cut by 2 bases, the J end by 1 base, with 9 bases between.

The rearrangement uses TRBV10-3 and TRBJ2-7; weak D call: TRBD2 (6 bases). V was pared by 2 bases and J by 2 bases, with 22 bases between. Germline CDR1 reads ENHRY; CDR2 reads SYGVKD. There are 18 residues in the CDR3. The CDR3 DNA is TGTGCCATCAGTGAGCTATCGGGGGACTCCATTTCTCCCTACGAGCAGTACTTC. Translating gives CAISELSGDSISPYEQYF.